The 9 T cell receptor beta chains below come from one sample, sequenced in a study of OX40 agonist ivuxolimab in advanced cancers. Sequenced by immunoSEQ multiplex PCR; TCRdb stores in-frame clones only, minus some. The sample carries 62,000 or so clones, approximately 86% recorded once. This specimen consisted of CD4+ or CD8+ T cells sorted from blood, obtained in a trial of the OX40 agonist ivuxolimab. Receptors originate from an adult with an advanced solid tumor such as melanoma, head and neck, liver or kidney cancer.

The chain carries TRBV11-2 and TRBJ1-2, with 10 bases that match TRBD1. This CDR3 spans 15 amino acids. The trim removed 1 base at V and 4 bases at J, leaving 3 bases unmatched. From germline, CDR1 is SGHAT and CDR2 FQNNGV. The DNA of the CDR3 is TGTGCCAGCAGCTTAGCGACAGGGGGCCTCTATGGCTACACCTTC. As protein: CASSLATGGLYGYTF.

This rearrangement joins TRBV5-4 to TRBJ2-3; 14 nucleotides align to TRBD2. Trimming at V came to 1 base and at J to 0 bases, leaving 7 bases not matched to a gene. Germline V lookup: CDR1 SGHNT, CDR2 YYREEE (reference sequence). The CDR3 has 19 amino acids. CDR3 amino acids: CASSLPGLAGGLSTDTQYF. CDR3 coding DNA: TGTGCCAGCAGCTTGCCCGGACTAGCGGGAGGCCTTAGCACAGATACGCAGTATTTT.

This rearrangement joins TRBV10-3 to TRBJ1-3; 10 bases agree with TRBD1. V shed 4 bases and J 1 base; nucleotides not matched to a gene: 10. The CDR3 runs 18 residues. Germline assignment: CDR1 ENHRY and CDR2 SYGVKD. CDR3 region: CAISADWWTGGSGNTIYF. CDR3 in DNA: TGTGCCATCAGTGCCGACTGGTGGACAGGGGGTTCTGGAAACACCATATATTTT.

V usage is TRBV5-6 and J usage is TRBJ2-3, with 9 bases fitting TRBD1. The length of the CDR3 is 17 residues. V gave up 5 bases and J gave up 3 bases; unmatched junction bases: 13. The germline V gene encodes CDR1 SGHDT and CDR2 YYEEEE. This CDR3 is CASSSGPTGGWTDTQYF. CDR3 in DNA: TGTGCCAGCAGTAGCGGCCCGACAGGGGGATGGACAGATACGCAGTATTTT.

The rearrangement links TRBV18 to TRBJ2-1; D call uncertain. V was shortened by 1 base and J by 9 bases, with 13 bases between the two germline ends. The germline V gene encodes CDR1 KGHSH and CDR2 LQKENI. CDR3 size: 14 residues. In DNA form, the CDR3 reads TGTGCCAGCTCACCACTCGAACCTTTTCGTGAGCAGTTCTTC. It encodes CASSPLEPFREQFF.

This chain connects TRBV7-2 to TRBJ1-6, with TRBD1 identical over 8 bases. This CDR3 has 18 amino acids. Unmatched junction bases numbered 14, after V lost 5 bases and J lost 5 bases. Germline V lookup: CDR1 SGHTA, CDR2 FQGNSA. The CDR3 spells CASSPRTGLLLNNSPLHF. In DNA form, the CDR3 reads TGTGCCAGCAGCCCACGGACAGGGCTTCTCCTAAATAATTCACCCCTCCACTTT.

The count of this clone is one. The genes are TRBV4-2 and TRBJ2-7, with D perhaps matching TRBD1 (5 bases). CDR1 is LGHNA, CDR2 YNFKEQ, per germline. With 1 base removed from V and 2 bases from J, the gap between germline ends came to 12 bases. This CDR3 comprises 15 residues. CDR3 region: CASSQASTETYEQYF. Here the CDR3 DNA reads TGTGCCAGCAGCCAAGCGTCGACAGAGACCTACGAGCAGTACTTC.

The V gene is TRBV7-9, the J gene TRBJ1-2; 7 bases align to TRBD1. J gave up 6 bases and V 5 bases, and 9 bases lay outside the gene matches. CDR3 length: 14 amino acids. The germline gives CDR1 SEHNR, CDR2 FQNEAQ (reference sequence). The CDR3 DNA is TGTGCCAGCAGCATGACCGGGACAGTAGATGGCTACACCTTC. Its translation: CASSMTGTVDGYTF. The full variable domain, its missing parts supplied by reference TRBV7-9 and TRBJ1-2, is DTGVSQNPRHKITKRGQNVTFRCDPISEHNRLYWYRQTLGQGPEFLTYFQNEAQLEKSRLLSDRFSAERPKGSFSTLEIQRTEQGDSAMYLCASSMTGTVDGYTFGSGTRLTVV.

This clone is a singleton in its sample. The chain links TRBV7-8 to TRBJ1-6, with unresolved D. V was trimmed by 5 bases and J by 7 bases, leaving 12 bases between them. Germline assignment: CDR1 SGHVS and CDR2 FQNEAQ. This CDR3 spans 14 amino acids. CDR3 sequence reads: CASSAREINSPLHF. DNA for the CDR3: TGTGCCAGCAGCGCCCGGGAGATCAATTCACCCCTCCACTTT.